This TCR beta chain comes out of a study of identical twins' blood T cells. The wider study: Some 50 million reads covered roughly six alpha-chain and roughly six beta-chain libraries. Points from the study as a whole: Twins shared about as many clonotypes as their cloneset sizes predicted.

TCRdb called the 5' RACE reads again in MiXCR, with one record for every CDR3 protein. Altogether a few hundred thousand distinct CDR3 sequences are present, 28% being singletons, with the ten largest covering roughly 6.1%. The CDR3 runs to 15 residues. Germline V gene lookup returns CDR1 LGHNA and CDR2 YNFKEQ. V dropped 0 bases and J dropped 4 bases, with 12 bases sitting between them. This clonotype has more than one count but fewer than ten. Its antigen is unknown. The rearrangement uses TRBV4-2 and TRBJ1-2; no firm D call. The specimen sequenced was PBMCs. The origin of this receptor is a woman aged 18 to 50 in good health. CDR3 DNA: TGTGCCAGCAGCCAAGAGCTAACGAACGTCTATGGCTACACCTTC. Its protein product is CASSQELTNVYGYTF.